These T cell receptor beta chains were read from a single sample in a study of Graves' ophthalmopathy and Graves' hyperthyroidism. TCRdb used MiXCR to reprocess the multiplex PCR reads, holding one entry per CDR3 protein. This table has 200,000 to 250,000 distinct CDR3 sequences, 20% to 25% appearing once. The sequencing input was peripheral blood. Source of these receptors: a woman aged 50 to 60 with Graves' ophthalmopathy. Both conserved end residues are part of each CDR3. D genes are given only for firm matches. The listing skips clone size in some rows; elsewhere it reads once, few, many or a size class.

v_call,d_call,clone_size,j_call,cdr3_nt,cdr3_aa
TRBV30,TRBD1,many,TRBJ1-2,TGTGCCTGGAGGACAGGGTTTTATGGCTACACCTTC,CAWRTGFYGYTF
TRBV12-3/TRBV12-4,NA,many,TRBJ1-3,TGTGCCCCGATGAGTGGAAACACCATATATTTT,CAPMSGNTIYF
TRBV6-1,TRBD1,NA,TRBJ2-7,TGTGCCAGCAGAGATTTGCCGGGACAGGGTGTCTACGAGCAGTACTTC,CASRDLPGQGVYEQYF
TRBV6-1,TRBD2,few,TRBJ2-7,TGTGCCAGCGGTGACGGAGGGAGGGCCGAGCAGTACTTC,CASGDGGRAEQYF
TRBV4-1,TRBD1,many,TRBJ2-7,TGCGCCAGCAGCCAAGGGATGTCCGGACAGGGGAGGTACGAGCAGTACTTC,CASSQGMSGQGRYEQYF
TRBV6-4,NA,many,TRBJ1-1,TGTGCCAGCAAGCTGTGGGGAGGGGGTATTAGAGGAAGGGACACTGAAGCTTTCTTT,CASKLWGGGIRGRDTEAFF
TRBV24-1,TRBD1,NA,TRBJ1-1,TGTGCCACCAGTGAGACCCAACAGGGGGCCCTGAACACTGAAGCTTTCTTT,CATSETQQGALNTEAFF
TRBV20-1,NA,many,TRBJ1-5,TGCAGTGCTAGACAGGGCAATCAGCCCCAGCATTTT,CSARQGNQPQHF
TRBV11-2,TRBD2,many,TRBJ2-2,TGTGCCAGCAGCTTTACGGGAGGGCCTCACACCGGGGAGCTGTTTTTT,CASSFTGGPHTGELFF
TRBV2,TRBD2,NA,TRBJ2-5,TGTGCCAGCAGAGGCGGGGGGGCATCAGAGACCCTGTACTTC,CASRGGGASETLYF
TRBV20-1,NA,many,TRBJ1-1,TGCAGTGCTAGTACGGGCTCGAACACTGAAGCTTTCTTT,CSASTGSNTEAFF
TRBV19,NA,many,TRBJ1-1,TGTGCCAGTAGTATACGCGGGGGAGACAGTTCGCGAACTGAAGCTTTCTTT,CASSIRGGDSSRTEAFF
TRBV27,TRBD1,few,TRBJ2-7,TGTGCCAGCAGTTCCCTCGACAGGGACTACGAGCAGTACTTC,CASSSLDRDYEQYF
TRBV28,NA,many,TRBJ1-1,TGTGCCAGCAGTTTATGGGATCGAACTGAAGCTTTCTTT,CASSLWDRTEAFF
TRBV11-2,NA,NA,TRBJ1-6,TGTGCCAGCAGCGGATCCGGGCCCCTCCACTTT,CASSGSGPLHF
TRBV12-3/TRBV12-4,NA,few,TRBJ2-5,TGTGCCAGCAGTCGGAGCGGAATGGGGCAAGAGACCCAGTACTTC,CASSRSGMGQETQYF
TRBV6-1,TRBD1,NA,TRBJ1-1,TGTGCCACTACCTCCCGGGACAGGGACACTGAAGCTTTCTTT,CATTSRDRDTEAFF
TRBV18,NA,many,TRBJ1-5,TGTGCCAGCTCACCAGGGGTAATGAGCAATCAGCCCCAGCATTTT,CASSPGVMSNQPQHF
TRBV28,NA,NA,TRBJ2-7,TGTGCCAGCAGCCCGACTGAAATCTCCTACGAGCAGTACTTC,CASSPTEISYEQYF
TRBV10-3,NA,NA,TRBJ1-2,TGTGCCACGCTGGCCCTGGCGACTTCTAACTATGGCTACACCTTC,CATLALATSNYGYTF
TRBV5-1,NA,many,TRBJ2-5,TGCGCCAGCAGCTTGGATGGCAGGCAAGAGACCCAGTACTTC,CASSLDGRQETQYF
TRBV12-3/TRBV12-4,TRBD1,many,TRBJ2-7,TGTGCCAGCAGCCACATCCCGGGACAGGGGTCCAACGAGCAGTACTTC,CASSHIPGQGSNEQYF
TRBV20-1,TRBD1,NA,TRBJ2-2,TGCAGTGCTGCCACAGGGGGCTGGATCGGGGAGCTGTTTTTT,CSAATGGWIGELFF
TRBV9,NA,many,TRBJ1-1,TGTGCCAGCAGCTATATCGAGGGCACTGAAGCTTTCTTT,CASSYIEGTEAFF
TRBV11-2,NA,many,TRBJ1-2,TGTGCCAGCAGCCCTACTAGGACCCCGAGGAGCTATGGCTACACCTTC,CASSPTRTPRSYGYTF
TRBV19,NA,few,TRBJ2-2,TGTGCCAGTAGTATGGCGGCAGGTTACGACACCGGGGAGCTGTTTTTT,CASSMAAGYDTGELFF
TRBV28,NA,many,TRBJ2-6,TGTGCCAGCAGTTCTCAGCCCGGGAGCCTGACTTTC,CASSSQPGSLTF
TRBV27,NA,NA,TRBJ2-7,TGTGCCAGCAGTTTGATGAAGGGTTTCGGCGAGCAGTACTTC,CASSLMKGFGEQYF
TRBV11-2,NA,few,TRBJ1-1,TGTGCCAGCAGCTCATGGGCAACGAACACTGAAGCTTTCTTT,CASSSWATNTEAFF
TRBV25-1,NA,many,TRBJ1-6,TGTGCCAGCAGTGGGGATTATGCGGGGGCCTATAATTCACCCCTCCACTTT,CASSGDYAGAYNSPLHF
TRBV30,NA,many,TRBJ2-2,TGTGCCTGGGAACCCGAGCGAAACACCGGGGAGCTGTTTTTT,CAWEPERNTGELFF
TRBV7-8,TRBD2,many,TRBJ2-7,TGTGCCAGCAGCAAAAGCGGGAGCTCCTACGAGCAGTACTTC,CASSKSGSSYEQYF
TRBV6-5,TRBD2,many,TRBJ2-7,TGTGCCAGCATCCGGCGGGAGGGCCGGTACGAGCAGTACTTC,CASIRREGRYEQYF
TRBV10-3,NA,many,TRBJ2-7,TGTGCCATCAGTGCCCCAGATCCTTACGAGCAGTACTTC,CAISAPDPYEQYF
TRBV20-1,TRBD1,many,TRBJ1-5,TGCAGTGCGAGAAAACAGGGGGGAAGCAATCAGCCCCAGCATTTT,CSARKQGGSNQPQHF
TRBV28,NA,many,TRBJ2-5,TGTGCCAGCAGTTTATGGGACTACACCGTTCAAGAGACCCAGTACTTC,CASSLWDYTVQETQYF
TRBV6-4,NA,once,TRBJ2-6,TGTGCCAGCAGCCCATTGGGGGCTGGGGCCAACGTCCTGACTTTC,CASSPLGAGANVLTF
TRBV12-3/TRBV12-4,NA,many,TRBJ1-6,TGTGCCAGCAGGCCCTACCGGGACGGTCAGAGCTCCTATAATTCACCCCTCCACTTT,CASRPYRDGQSSYNSPLHF
TRBV6-4,NA,NA,TRBJ2-3,TGTGCCAGCAGAGGCCGGGCGCGTGCTAGCACAGATACGCAGTATTTT,CASRGRARASTDTQYF
TRBV15,NA,many,TRBJ2-5,TGTGCCACCAGCAGAGTAACCAGGGAGACCCAGTACTTC,CATSRVTRETQYF
TRBV12-3/TRBV12-4,NA,many,TRBJ1-6,TGTGCCAGCAGTCTCCAGACAAGATTTTCACCCCTCCACTTT,CASSLQTRFSPLHF